The TCR beta chain under discussion was sequenced for a study of CD8+ T cells in alopecia areata. Alopecia areata patients gave lesional scalp punch biopsies and peripheral blood samples. PBMC-derived CD4+ and CD8+ T cells were sorted. Once RNA had been extracted, it was reverse transcribed into cDNA to act as the sequencing template. Repertoires were generated with immunoSEQ multiplex PCR, while TCRdb's copy carries only in-frame clones and drops some. The repertoire has 150,000 or so clones, 50% to 65% of them found once; the top ten carry roughly 19%. The length of the CDR3 is 13 residues. Germline values: CDR1 SQVTM, CDR2 ANQGSEA. V was shortened by 4 bases and J by 7 bases, with 16 bases between the two germline ends.

The sequence came from a human donor with alopecia areata. This specimen was CD8+ T cells sorted from blood, taken at week 0. J is TRBJ1-2 and V is TRBV29-1; D is perhaps TRBD1 (6 bases). Here the CDR3 reads CSVGDVGAGGYTF. The CDR3 DNA reads TGCAGCGTTGGAGATGTGGGGGCTGGTGGCTACACCTTC.